The next 16 T cell receptor beta chains were all read from a single sample in a study of regulatory T cells in long-lasting Graves disease. Time point described: newly diagnosed GD, antithyroid drugs for less than 3 months. PBMC RNA was the source of the TCR library. Sequencing libraries for TCR beta were prepared with iRepertoire HTBI primers and Arm-PCR of CDR3 regions. One entry per CDR3 protein, called by TCRdb with MiXCR from the multiplex PCR reads. Of some 370,000 distinct CDR3 sequences listed, 12% are singletons. These data are also associated with another study on T cells in Graves' hyperthyroidism and ophthalmopathy.

This specimen consisted of peripheral blood mononuclear cells (PBMCs), obtained at new diagnosis, from a patient treated with antithyroid drugs. The receptors were gathered from a woman aged 18-29 years with Graves disease.

This clonotype was counted at least ten times. The rearrangement uses TRBV18 and TRBJ2-7; 14 bases match TRBD2. Germline V CDR1 and CDR2: KGHSH, LQKENI. V shed 8 bases and J 6 bases; nucleotides not matched to a gene: 6. The CDR3 length is 14 residues. CDR3 DNA sequence: TGTGCCAGCAGCCCTGGACTAGCGGGAGGCGAGCAGTACTTC. It is translated as CASSPGLAGGEQYF.

This clonotype has a handful of counts. The rearrangement joins TRBV28 to TRBJ1-5, with TRBD1 as a possible D gene (5 bases). Germline CDR1 is MDHEN and CDR2 is SYDVKM. V shed 7 bases and J shed 5 bases, with 12 bases lying between them. The CDR3 runs 13 residues. In nucleotides, the CDR3 is TGTGCCAGCATGGGGGGGGTGGATCAGCCCCAGCATTTT. Translated, it gives CASMGGVDQPQHF.

This clonotype was counted many times. The chain links TRBV6-2 or TRBV6-3 to TRBJ2-7; TRBD1 might be the D (6 bases). Deletions cut 5 bases from V and 0 bases from J, with 11 bases between. CDR3 length: 14 residues. The germline V gene encodes CDR1 MNHEY and CDR2 SVGEGT. Written as DNA, the CDR3 is TGTGCCAGCAGTGTCCGGACAGACTCCTACGAGCAGTACTTC. As protein: CASSVRTDSYEQYF.

About this clonotype itself: A much larger clone lies one base from this, so it may be a read error. Given the absence of the conserved phenylalanine or tryptophan at the CDR3 end, a read error is likely. This chain links TRBV28 with TRBJ1-3; D perhaps matches TRBD1 (6 bases). The CDR3 loop spans 17 amino acids. The V end was cut by 5 bases, the J end by 0 bases, with 17 bases between. The germline CDR1 and CDR2 sequences are MDHEN and SYDVKM. CDR3 sequence (DNA): TGTGCCAGCAGTCCACGGACAGCGGCAATCTCTGGAAACACCATATATCTT. It is translated as CASSPRTAAISGNTIYL.

This clonotype was counted between two and nine times. The genes are TRBV4-1 and TRBJ2-2; 7 positions agree with TRBD2. CDR3 length: 19 residues. The germline V gene encodes CDR1 MGHRA and CDR2 YSYEKL. The V segment lost 0 bases and the J segment 3 bases; nucleotides outside the gene matches: 13. Here the CDR3 DNA reads TGCGCCAGCAGCCAAGATCTTCGGGGCGGGAGAGGGGACACCGGGGAGCTGTTTTTT. Its translation is CASSQDLRGGRGDTGELFF.

This clonotype was seen a handful of times. The chain links TRBV6-2 or TRBV6-3 to TRBJ2-1, with a tentative D call TRBD1 (5 bases). Germline V gene sequence: CDR1 MNHEY, CDR2 SVGEGT. The CDR3 spans 13 residues. With 2 bases removed from V and 5 bases from J, the gap between germline ends came to 7 bases. The CDR3 region is CASSYDSNNEQFF. Written as DNA, the CDR3 is TGTGCCAGCAGTTACGACAGTAACAATGAGCAGTTCTTC.

V and J are TRBV9 and TRBJ1-6; D remains ambiguous. The V gene's germline CDR1 is SGDLS and CDR2 YYNGEE. The V and J ends lost 0 bases and 10 bases respectively, with 11 bases between them. The CDR3 totals 14 residues. CDR3 nucleotide sequence: TGTGCCAGCAGCGTAGAAGGAGAGCGATCACCCCTCCACTTT. Its translation is CASSVEGERSPLHF.

The chain is built from TRBV5-6 and TRBJ2-7; D is possibly TRBD1 (6 bases). V was cut by 3 bases and J by 5 bases, with 27 bases left in between. Germline lookup yields CDR1 SGHDT and CDR2 YYEEEE. This CDR3 spans 18 amino acids. The CDR3 bases are TGTGCCAGCAGCTGGGCTCATCGACAGGCCGAAAATTGGGACGAGCAGTACTTC. Encoded protein: CASSWAHRQAENWDEQYF.

This clonotype was detected ten times or more. The gene calls are TRBV4-3 and TRBJ2-1; D is uncertain. Germline V gene lookup returns CDR1 LGHNA and CDR2 YSLEER. Trimming shortened V by 1 base and J by 10 bases, and 11 bases separated the two germline ends. This CDR3 has 13 residues. CDR3 residues: CASSQVPVTEQFF. The CDR3 coding sequence is TGCGCCAGCAGCCAAGTTCCTGTGACGGAGCAGTTCTTC.

This clonotype was seen ten or more times. The gene calls are TRBV5-1 and TRBJ2-7; D might be TRBD1 or TRBD2, each matching 6 bases. V dropped 4 bases and J dropped 3 bases, with 20 bases sitting between them. The CDR3 totals 16 residues. Germline V gives CDR1 SGHRS, CDR2 YFSETQ. CDR3 loop: CASSVTGTAALYEQYF. The CDR3 DNA sequence: TGCGCCAGCAGCGTTACAGGGACTGCAGCCCTCTACGAGCAGTACTTC. The entire variable domain, with the rest obtained from reference TRBV5-1 and TRBJ2-7, is as follows: KAGVTQTPRYLIKTRGQQVTLSCSPISGHRSVSWYQQTPGQGLQFLFEYFSETQRNKGNFPGRFSGRQFSNSRSEMNVSTLELGDSALYLCASSVTGTAALYEQYFGPGTRLTVT.

This clonotype was seen only once. This chain links TRBV29-1 with TRBJ1-1, with D hard to call. This CDR3 has 13 residues. Germline V gene sequence: CDR1 SQVTM, CDR2 ANQGSEA. Trimming left V 6 bases short and J 0 bases short, with 11 bases between. DNA of the CDR3: TGCAGCGTAAGGGCGGGGATGAACACTGAAGCTTTCTTT. Residues: CSVRAGMNTEAFF.

This clonotype was observed many times. The rearrangement links TRBV3-2 to TRBJ2-4. TRBV3-2 is a pseudogene. This CDR3 contains 15 residues. The CDR3 loop reads CASSQDRVAVNIQYF. CDR3 DNA: TGTGCCAGCAGCCAAGATCGCGTGGCAGTTAACATTCAGTACTTC.

Ten or more counts support this clonotype. J is TRBJ1-1 and V is TRBV18, with D unclear. Deletions cut 1 base from V and 5 bases from J, with 8 bases between. Germline V gene lookup returns CDR1 KGHSH and CDR2 LQKENI. This CDR3 has 13 residues. The CDR3 DNA reads TGTGCCAGCTCACCACAGGGAGGGACTGAAGCTTTCTTT. It encodes CASSPQGGTEAFF.

This clonotype was counted only a few times. This sequence joins TRBV7-8 and TRBJ1-2; unclear D gene. The V gene lost 1 base and the J gene lost 2 bases, with 11 bases spanning the gap. CDR3 length: 15 residues. CDR1 is SGHVS, CDR2 FQNEAQ, per germline. CDR3 sequence reads: CASSLGKRTNYGYTF. In nucleotides, the CDR3 is TGTGCCAGCAGCTTAGGAAAACGAACGAACTATGGCTACACCTTC.

This clonotype came up many times. The chain employs TRBV7-8 and TRBJ1-5; D possibly corresponds to TRBD1 (5 bases). Deletions cut 2 bases from V and 0 bases from J, with 11 bases between. The CDR3 covers 16 residues. Germline-derived CDR1 and CDR2 are SGHVS and FQNEAQ. The CDR3 sequence: CASSLRATVSNQPQHF. The CDR3 nucleotides read TGTGCCAGCAGCTTACGGGCGACAGTTAGCAATCAGCCCCAGCATTTT.

This chain uses TRBV6-4 with TRBJ1-2; D possibly corresponds to TRBD1 (5 bases). This CDR3 is built from 16 residues. Germline V gene data show CDR1 as MRHNA and CDR2 as SNTAGT. V gave up 3 bases and J gave up 1 base, with 15 bases separating them. The CDR3 loop reads CASSERAGDSNYGYTF. The DNA of the CDR3 is TGTGCCAGCAGTGAACGTGCGGGCGACAGTAACTATGGCTACACCTTC.